The clone carrying this T cell receptor beta chain was counted once. Its target is unknown. The data belong to a study of T cells in localized non-small cell lung cancer. Generated by immunoSEQ multiplex PCR, the TCRdb table keeps only in-frame clones and is missing some. The sample includes more than 30,000 clones, approximately 86% of them seen just once. V lost 5 bases and J lost 5; bases outside the gene matches: 7. Germline V CDR1 and CDR2: SGHAT, FQNNGV. This CDR3 has 14 amino acids. Study conclusions and caveats: Adjacent uninvolved lung had the highest clonality, suggesting focused antigen responses.

The sequence came from a man aged 35 to 70 with stage III lung adenocarcinoma. The chain links TRBV11-2 to TRBJ1-2; 8 bases map to TRBD1. The specimen was peripheral blood mononuclear cells, collected before any cancer treatment. The CDR3 loop is CASSTGQGNYGYTF. CDR3 DNA sequence: TGTGCCAGCAGCACTGGACAGGGCAATTATGGCTACACCTTC.